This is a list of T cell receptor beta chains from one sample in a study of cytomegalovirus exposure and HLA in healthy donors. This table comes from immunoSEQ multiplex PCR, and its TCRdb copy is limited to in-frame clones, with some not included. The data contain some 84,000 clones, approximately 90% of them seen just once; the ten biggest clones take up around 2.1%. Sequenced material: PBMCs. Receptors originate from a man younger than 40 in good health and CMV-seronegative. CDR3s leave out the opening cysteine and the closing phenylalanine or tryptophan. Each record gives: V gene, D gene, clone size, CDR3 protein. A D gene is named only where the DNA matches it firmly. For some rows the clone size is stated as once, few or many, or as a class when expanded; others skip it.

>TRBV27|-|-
ASSDGRMNTEAF
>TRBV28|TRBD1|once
ASSFPGQDYEQY
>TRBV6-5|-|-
ASSLREGNQPQH
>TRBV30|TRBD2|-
AWRSQREIEEQF
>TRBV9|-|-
ASSVAPGGTYEQY
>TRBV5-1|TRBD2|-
ASSLFSGRRYEQY
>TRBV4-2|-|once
ASSQGQGTNTIY
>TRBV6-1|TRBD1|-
ASRTGGYTEAF
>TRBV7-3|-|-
ASSLQGPAAAF
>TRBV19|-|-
ASSMKLDYGYT
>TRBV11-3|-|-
ASSLRQGGQETQY
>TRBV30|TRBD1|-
AWSLTGRGYT
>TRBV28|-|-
ASSPFLPGGGAAKNIQY
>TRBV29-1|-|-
SVEQQLNTEAF
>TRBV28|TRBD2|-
ASSLGGLAGGRH
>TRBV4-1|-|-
ASSPGEYYNEQF
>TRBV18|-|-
ASSPAIQDHTGELF
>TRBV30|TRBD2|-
AWSIGGLAGEETQY
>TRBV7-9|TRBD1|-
ASSLYGTANEKLF
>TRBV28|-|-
ASSLTENEQY
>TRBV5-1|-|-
ASSLDSPNQPQH
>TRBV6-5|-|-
ASSRTGDYGYT
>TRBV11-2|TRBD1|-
ASSSRDRGSNEKLF
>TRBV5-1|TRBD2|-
ASSPGGSGGATDTQY
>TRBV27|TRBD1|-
ASSPYDRGGETQY
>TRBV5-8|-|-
ASSLEISTGELF
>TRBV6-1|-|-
ASSEVRNSNQPQH
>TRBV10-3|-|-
AISEGGNFNEQF
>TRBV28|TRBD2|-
ASSFFGLADYNEQF
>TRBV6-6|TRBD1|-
AGGENNEQF
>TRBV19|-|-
ASSPNSNIQY
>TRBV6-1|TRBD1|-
ASSEAGQGASNQPQH
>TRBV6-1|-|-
ASSEVSRSVDIQY
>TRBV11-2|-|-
ASSLELRNTIY
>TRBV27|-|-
ASSSRQDGGEKLF
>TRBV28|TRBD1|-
ATRGTGVFYTEAF
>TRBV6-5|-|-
ASSYSKRGFHEQY
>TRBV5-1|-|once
ASSDSSDTQY
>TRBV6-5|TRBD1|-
ASSYGQGVEKLF
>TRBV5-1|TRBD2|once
ASSFIVSGGAVGDEQY
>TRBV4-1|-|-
ASSQTGETQY
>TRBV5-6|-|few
ASSLVGGGSDTQY